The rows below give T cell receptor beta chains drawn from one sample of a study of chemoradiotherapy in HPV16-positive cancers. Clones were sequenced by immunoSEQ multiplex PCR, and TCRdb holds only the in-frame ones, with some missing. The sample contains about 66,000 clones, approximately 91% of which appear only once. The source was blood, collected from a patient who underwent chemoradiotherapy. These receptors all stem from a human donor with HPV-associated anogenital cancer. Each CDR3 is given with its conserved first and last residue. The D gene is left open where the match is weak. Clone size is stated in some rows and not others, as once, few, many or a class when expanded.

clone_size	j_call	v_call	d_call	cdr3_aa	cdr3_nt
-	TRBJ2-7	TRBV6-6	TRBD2	CASSPGTSGLPYEQYF	TGTGCCAGCAGTCCGGGGACTAGCGGACTCCCCTACGAGCAGTACTTC
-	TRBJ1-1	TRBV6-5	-	CASSYGGGTEAFF	TGTGCCAGCAGTTATGGGGGTGGTACTGAAGCTTTCTTT
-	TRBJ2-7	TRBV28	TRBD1	CASRKTGGAAGQYF	TGTGCCAGCAGAAAGACAGGGGGTGCCGCGGGGCAGTACTTC
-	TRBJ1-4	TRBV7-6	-	CASSGLQATNEKLFF	TGTGCCAGCAGCGGATTACAGGCAACTAATGAAAAACTGTTTTTT
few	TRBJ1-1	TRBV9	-	CASSAGGEAFF	TGTGCCAGCAGCGCCGGCGGTGAAGCTTTCTTT
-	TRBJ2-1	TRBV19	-	CASSDGGSSYNEQFF	TGTGCCAGTAGTGACGGGGGAAGCTCCTACAATGAGCAGTTCTTC
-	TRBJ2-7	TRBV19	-	CASSLKIGSYEQYF	TGTGCCAGTAGTCTTAAGATCGGCTCCTACGAGCAGTACTTC
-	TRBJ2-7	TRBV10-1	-	CASPGHIYEQYF	TGCGCCAGCCCCGGACATATATACGAGCAGTACTTC
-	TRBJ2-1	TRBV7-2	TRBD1	CASSFRTGESGNEQFF	TGTGCCAGCAGCTTTCGTACAGGGGAATCGGGCAATGAGCAGTTCTTC
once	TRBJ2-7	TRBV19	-	CASSKGIGTPIYEQYF	TGTGCCAGTAGTAAAGGGATCGGGACACCCATCTACGAGCAGTACTTC
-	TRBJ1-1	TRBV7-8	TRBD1	CASSLAAGGLMGNTEAFF	TGTGCCAGCAGCTTAGCCGCAGGGGGCTTGATGGGGAACACTGAAGCTTTCTTT
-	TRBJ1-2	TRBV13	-	CASSRRTGTSYGYTF	TGTGCCAGCAGCCGACGGACCGGGACTAGCTATGGCTACACCTTC
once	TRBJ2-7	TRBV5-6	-	CASSLVEATYEQYF	TGTGCCAGCAGCTTGGTGGAGGCAACCTACGAGCAGTACTTC
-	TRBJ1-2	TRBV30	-	CAWDSPNYGYTF	TGTGCCTGGGACAGTCCAAACTATGGCTACACCTTC
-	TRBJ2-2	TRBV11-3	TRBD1	CASAGQESGTGELFF	TGTGCCAGCGCAGGACAGGAGAGTGGCACCGGGGAGCTGTTTTTT
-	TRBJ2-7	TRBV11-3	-	CASSLEQGEQYF	TGTGCCAGCAGCTTAGAACAGGGCGAGCAGTACTTC
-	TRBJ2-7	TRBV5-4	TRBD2	CASSLGLAGVEQYF	TGTGCCAGCAGCTTGGGACTAGCGGGAGTCGAGCAGTACTTC
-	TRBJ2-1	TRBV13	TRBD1	CASSPFPLGQGGDNEQFF	TGTGCCAGCAGCCCTTTCCCCTTGGGACAGGGGGGAGACAATGAGCAGTTCTTC
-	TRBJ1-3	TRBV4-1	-	CASSLDSGNTIYF	TGCGCCAGCAGCCTGGACTCTGGAAACACCATATATTTT
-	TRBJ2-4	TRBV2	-	CASTQDALGAKNIQYF	TGTGCCAGCACCCAGGACGCTCTGGGGGCCAAAAACATTCAGTACTTC
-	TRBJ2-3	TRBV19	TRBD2	CASSVTSGRGDTQYF	TGTGCCAGTAGTGTGACTAGCGGGAGGGGCGACACGCAGTATTTT
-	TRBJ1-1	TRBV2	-	CASSRDTNTEAFF	TGTGCCAGCAGTCGCGACACGAACACTGAAGCTTTCTTT
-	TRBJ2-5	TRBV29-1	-	CMVGQVTETQYF	TGCATGGTGGGTCAGGTTACCGAGACCCAGTACTTC
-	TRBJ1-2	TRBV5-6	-	CASSLERQPGYTF	TGTGCCAGCAGCTTGGAGCGACAGCCCGGCTACACCTTC
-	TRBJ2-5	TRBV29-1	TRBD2	CSVETPREGGETQYF	TGCAGCGTTGAAACCCCCCGGGAGGGCGGGGAGACCCAGTACTTC
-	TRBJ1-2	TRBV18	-	CASSPLTGLVDYGYTF	TGTGCCAGCTCACCTCTAACAGGGTTAGTCGACTATGGCTACACCTTC
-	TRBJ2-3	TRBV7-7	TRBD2	CASSRTSGVSDTQYF	TGTGCTAGCAGCCGGACTAGCGGGGTTTCAGATACGCAGTATTTT
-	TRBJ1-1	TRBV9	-	CASSVGRTEAFF	TGTGCCAGCAGCGTAGGTCGGACTGAAGCTTTCTTT
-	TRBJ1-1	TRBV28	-	CASGPTPRRTEAFF	TGTGCCAGCGGCCCGACACCTCGGCGCACTGAAGCTTTCTTT
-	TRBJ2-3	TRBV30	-	CARGWGTDTQYF	TGTGCCAGAGGGTGGGGCACAGATACGCAGTATTTT
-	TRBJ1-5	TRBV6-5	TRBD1	CASSIQTGNQPQHF	TGTGCCAGCAGCATACAGACAGGGAATCAGCCCCAGCATTTT
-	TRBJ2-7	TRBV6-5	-	CASSYGLGNEQYF	TGTGCCAGCAGTTACGGCCTGGGGAACGAGCAGTACTTC
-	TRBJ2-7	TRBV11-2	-	CASSLTLYEQYF	TGTGCCAGCAGCTTAACCCTCTACGAGCAGTACTTC
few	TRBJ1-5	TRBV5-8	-	CASSLNSNQPQHF	TGTGCCAGCAGCTTGAATAGCAATCAGCCCCAGCATTTT
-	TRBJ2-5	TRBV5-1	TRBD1	CASSLTGGGETQYF	TGCGCCAGCAGCTTAACAGGGGGAGGAGAGACCCAGTACTTC
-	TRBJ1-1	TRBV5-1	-	CASSLELGEAFF	TGCGCCAGCAGCTTGGAGTTGGGTGAAGCTTTCTTT
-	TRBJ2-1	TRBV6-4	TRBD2	CASSVASGSTYNEQFF	TGTGCCAGCAGTGTGGCTAGCGGGAGCACCTACAATGAGCAGTTCTTC
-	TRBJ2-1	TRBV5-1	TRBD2	CASSSTSGTSGYNEQFF	TGCGCCAGCAGCTCGACTTCTGGGACTAGCGGTTACAATGAGCAGTTCTTC
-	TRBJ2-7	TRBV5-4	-	CASSLISGYEQYF	TGTGCCAGCAGCTTGATCAGCGGATACGAGCAGTACTTC
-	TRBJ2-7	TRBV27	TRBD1	CASSTGVIGEQYF	TGTGCCAGCAGTACAGGGGTAATCGGCGAGCAGTACTTC
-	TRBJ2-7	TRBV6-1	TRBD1	CASMDGTEGQYF	TGTGCCAGCATGGACGGGACAGAGGGGCAGTACTTC
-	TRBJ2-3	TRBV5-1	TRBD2	CASSMGTSGITDTQYF	TGCGCCAGCAGCATGGGGACTAGCGGAATCACAGATACGCAGTATTTT
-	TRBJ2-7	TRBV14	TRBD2	CASSHLGGRRPYEQYF	TGTGCCAGCAGCCATTTAGGCGGGAGGAGACCCTACGAGCAGTACTTC
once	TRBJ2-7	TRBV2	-	CASTRQTYEQYF	TGTGCCAGCACCCGACAGACCTACGAGCAGTACTTC
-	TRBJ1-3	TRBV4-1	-	CASSQGSAFSGNTIYF	TGCGCCAGCAGCCAAGGTTCAGCCTTCTCTGGAAACACCATATATTTT
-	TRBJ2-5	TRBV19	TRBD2	CASSSTSGPGMSQYF	TGTGCCAGTAGTAGTACTAGCGGGCCGGGGATGTCCCAGTACTTC
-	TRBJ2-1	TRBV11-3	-	CASSPKTGNEQFF	TGTGCCAGCAGCCCTAAGACAGGCAATGAGCAGTTCTTC